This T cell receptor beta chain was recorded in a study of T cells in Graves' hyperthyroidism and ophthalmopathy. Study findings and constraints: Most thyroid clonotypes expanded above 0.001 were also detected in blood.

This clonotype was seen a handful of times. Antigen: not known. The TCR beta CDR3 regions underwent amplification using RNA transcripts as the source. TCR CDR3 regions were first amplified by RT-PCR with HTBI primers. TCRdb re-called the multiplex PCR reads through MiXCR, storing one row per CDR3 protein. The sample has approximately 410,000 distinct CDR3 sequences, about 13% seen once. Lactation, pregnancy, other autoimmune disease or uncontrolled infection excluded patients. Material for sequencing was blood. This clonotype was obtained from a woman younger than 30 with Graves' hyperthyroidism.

The DNA for the CDR3 is TGTGCCTGGAGTGTACAGGTCGGTGCTGAAGCTTTCTTT. As protein: CAWSVQVGAEAFF. The rearrangement uses TRBV30 and TRBJ1-1; possibly TRBD1 for D (5 bases). The CDR3 is 13 residues long. V lost 0 bases to trimming and J lost 6 bases, with 11 bases between them. Germline lookup yields CDR1 GTSNPN and CDR2 SVGIG (reference sequence).